This TCR beta chain comes out of a study of neurological immune-mediated disorders. Findings and caveats of the study: A possible signature appeared as one related-CDR3 cluster, in which phylogenetic grouping placed the repertoires of 18 of 34 multiple sclerosis patients.

The table lists this clonotype with many counts. Its antigen is still unknown. Via MiXCR, TCRdb re-called the 5' RACE reads, giving one row per CDR3 protein. Here the sample spans more than 40,000 distinct CDR3 sequences, 2.5% to 3.5% being singletons. There are 14 residues in the CDR3. V was shortened by 5 bases and J by 6 bases, with 17 bases between the two germline ends. Germline values: CDR1 DFQATT, CDR2 SNEGSKA (reference sequence). The material sequenced was PBMCs. This rearrangement joins TRBV20-1 to TRBJ2-1, with D possibly being TRBD1 (6 bases). This clonotype originated in a woman between 50 and 59 years old with multiple sclerosis. The CDR3 nucleotides read TGCAGTGCTTCAGGGGCGACTGTCCTCAATGAGCAGTTCTTC. This translates into CSASGATVLNEQFF.